This T cell receptor beta chain is from a study of OX40 agonist ivuxolimab in advanced cancers. The length of the CDR3 is 13 residues. Per the germline V gene, CDR1 is MNHNY and CDR2 is SVGAGI (reference sequence). Trimming removed 4 bases from V and 3 bases from J, with 10 bases in between. Generated by immunoSEQ multiplex PCR, the TCRdb table keeps only in-frame clones and is missing some. The table has more than 60,000 clones, 75% to 90% seen once. This clone has a single count. The specimen was CD4+ or CD8+ T cells sorted from blood, collected in a trial of the OX40 agonist ivuxolimab. The clonotype originates from an adult with an advanced solid tumor such as melanoma, head and neck, liver or kidney cancer. V is TRBV6-6 and J is TRBJ2-7; D is possibly TRBD1 (6 bases). The CDR3 is CASSSGQNYEQYF. In DNA form, the CDR3 reads TGTGCCAGCAGTTCGGGACAAAACTACGAGCAGTACTTC.